These 22 T cell receptor beta chains were sequenced from one sample in a study of T-cell memory formation after mild COVID-19. Each CDR3 protein gets one entry after TCRdb re-called the 5' RACE reads with MiXCR. The repertoire holds 110,000 to 150,000 distinct CDR3 sequences, with roughly 24% as singletons. Material: PBMCs or a T cell subset sorted from them (not recorded which). These receptors all stem from an adult woman who had mild COVID-19 (a few samples of this study predate the infection). Cell type and time point are not known.

V and J are TRBV7-9 and TRBJ2-7, with D unresolved. Trimming left V 5 bases short and J 7 bases short, with 9 bases between. Germline loops: CDR1 SEHNR, CDR2 FQNEAQ (reference sequence). CDR3 length: 11 residues. Here the CDR3 DNA reads TGTGCCAGCAGCCCTGTGGGGGAGCAGTACTTC. Translated: CASSPVGEQYF.

The J gene is TRBJ2-7, the V gene TRBV7-9, with 8 bases lining up with TRBD1. This CDR3 is built from 15 residues. CDR1 and CDR2 (germline): SEHNR, FQNEAQ (reference sequence). The V segment lost 1 base and the J segment 3 bases; nucleotides outside the gene matches: 5. This chain's CDR3 is CASSLEGRGLYEQYF. CDR3 nucleotides: TGTGCCAGCAGCTTAGAGGGCAGGGGGCTCTACGAGCAGTACTTC.

The rearrangement links TRBV7-9 to TRBJ2-7; 10 positions match TRBD2. J gave up 1 base and V 2 bases, and 11 bases lay outside the gene matches. Germline CDR1 is SEHNR and CDR2 is FQNEAQ (reference sequence). This CDR3 contains 18 residues. CDR3 DNA: TGTGCCAGCAGCTTACCCCCTTGGACTAGCGGAGCTTCCTACGAGCAGTACTTC. It yields the protein CASSLPPWTSGASYEQYF.

V usage is TRBV18 and J usage is TRBJ2-7; 10 positions agree with TRBD1. Germline V lookup: CDR1 KGHSH, CDR2 LQKENI. Trimming took 3 bases from V and 0 from J; bases not matched to a gene: 2. The CDR3 sequence is 15 residues long. CDR3 in amino acids: CASSPDRGSSYEQYF. DNA of the CDR3: TGTGCCAGCTCACCGGACAGGGGGAGCTCCTACGAGCAGTACTTC.

In its sample, this clonotype was seen a few times. The rearrangement uses TRBV7-8 and TRBJ2-1; D possibly uses TRBD1 or TRBD2 (5 bases each). The ends were cut back, 3 bases at V and 8 bases at J, with 11 bases in the middle. Per the germline V gene, CDR1 is SGHVS and CDR2 is FQNEAQ. CDR3 length: 13 amino acids. The CDR3 coding sequence is TGTGCCAGCAGCTTCGGGACCAGCGATGAGCAGTTCTTC. It specifies CASSFGTSDEQFF.

This clonotype has more than one count but fewer than ten. This rearrangement joins TRBV9 to TRBJ1-6, with TRBD1 as a possible D gene (6 bases). CDR1 and CDR2 (germline): SGDLS, YYNGEE. This CDR3 has 14 residues. The V end was cut by 3 bases, the J end by 7 bases, with 11 bases between. This CDR3 reads CASSEGGRNSPLHF. CDR3 coding DNA: TGTGCCAGCAGCGAGGGGGGGCGAAATTCACCCCTCCACTTT. The full variable domain, with the rest looked up from reference TRBV9 and TRBJ1-6, is DSGVTQTPKHLITATGQRVTLRCSPRSGDLSVYWYQQSLDQGLQFLIQYYNGEERAKGNILERFSAQQFPDLHSELNLSSLELGDSALYFCASSEGGRNSPLHFGNGTRLTVT.

V usage is TRBV20-1 and J usage is TRBJ1-2, with D unresolved. The V end lost 6 bases, the J end lost 8 bases, and 10 bases lay between the germline ends. Germline loops: CDR1 DFQATT, CDR2 SNEGSKA (reference sequence). The CDR3 has 10 amino acids. CDR3 amino acids: CSAPIRGYTF. The DNA of the CDR3 is TGCAGTGCCCCCATAAGGGGCTACACCTTC.

V and J are TRBV27 and TRBJ1-1; D might be TRBD1 (5 bases). V dropped 3 bases and J dropped 8 bases, with 16 bases sitting between them. This CDR3 comprises 14 residues. From germline, CDR1 is MNHEY and CDR2 SMNVEV (reference sequence). CDR3: CASSFIREGGEAFF. The CDR3, as DNA: TGTGCCAGCAGTTTCATCAGGGAAGGAGGGGAAGCTTTCTTT.

V usage is TRBV19 and J usage is TRBJ2-1; D may correspond to TRBD1 or TRBD2 (6 bases each). V lost 3 bases to trimming and J lost 6 bases, with 18 bases between them. The CDR3 extends over 16 amino acids. Per the germline V gene, CDR1 is LNHDA and CDR2 is SQIVND (reference sequence). CDR3 coding DNA: TGTGCCAGTAGTATCATCGGAGGGGGATCTAGCAATGAGCAGTTCTTC. This codes for CASSIIGGGSSNEQFF.

The J gene is TRBJ2-7, the V gene TRBV7-6; either TRBD1 or TRBD2 may supply D (5 bases each). The V end lost 2 bases, the J end lost 5 bases, and 19 bases lay between the germline ends. CDR3 length equals 16 residues. In germline, CDR1 is SGHVS, CDR2 FNYEAQ. In nucleotides, the CDR3 is TGTGCCAGCAGCTTATGGAGTCACGGGGCTCTGAACGAGCAGTACTTC. Translating gives CASSLWSHGALNEQYF.

The sample holds a few counts of this clonotype. The chain has TRBV3-1 and TRBJ2-1; 7 nucleotides align to TRBD2. V gave up 5 bases and J gave up 5 bases; unmatched junction bases: 12. The CDR3 has 16 amino acids. Germline lookup yields CDR1 LGHDT and CDR2 YNNKEL (reference sequence). CDR3 nucleotides: TGTGCCAGCAGCGTAGCGACCGGGACTAATAACAATGAGCAGTTCTTC. Residues: CASSVATGTNNNEQFF.

This clonotype was seen only a few times. J is TRBJ1-1 and V is TRBV5-6, with 8 bases identical to TRBD1. Trimming took 2 bases from V and 5 from J; bases not matched to a gene: 5. Germline CDR1 reads SGHDT; CDR2 reads YYEEEE. The CDR3 has 14 residues. CDR3 sequence reads: CASSLRTGLTEAFF. The CDR3 DNA reads TGTGCCAGCAGCTTAAGGACAGGGCTTACTGAAGCTTTCTTT.

The rearrangement uses TRBV5-6 and TRBJ2-7; TRBD1 aligns across 7 bases. Trimming cost V 2 bases and J 1 base; bases outside gene matches: 3. Per the germline V gene, CDR1 is SGHDT and CDR2 is YYEEEE. The CDR3 consists of 14 residues. In nucleotides, the CDR3 is TGTGCCAGCAGCTTTGGGGACAGTTCCTACGAGCAGTACTTC. The encoded protein is CASSFGDSSYEQYF.

The chain has TRBV2 and TRBJ1-5; 7 nucleotides line up with TRBD1. This CDR3 comprises 18 residues. V was pared by 4 bases and J by 0 bases, with 12 bases of the junction left unmatched. Germline V gene sequence: CDR1 SNHLY, CDR2 FYNNEI. The CDR3 protein is CASSATGTEFYSNQPQHF. CDR3 nucleotide sequence: TGTGCCAGCAGTGCCACCGGGACAGAGTTTTATAGCAATCAGCCCCAGCATTTT.

This rearrangement joins TRBV6-2 or TRBV6-3 to TRBJ2-7; D might be TRBD1 or TRBD2, each matching 5 bases. CDR3 length: 18 residues. V dropped 6 bases and J dropped 2 bases, with 26 bases sitting between them. CDR1 and CDR2 from the germline V gene are MNHEY and SVGEGT. CDR3 amino acids: CASSLELSLGPSPYEQYF. The CDR3 nucleotides are TGTGCCAGCAGCCTGGAGCTGAGTTTGGGACCTTCCCCCTACGAGCAGTACTTC.

The chain uses TRBV29-1 and TRBJ1-1; the D is unclear. Germline lookup yields CDR1 SQVTM and CDR2 ANQGSEA. Trimming left V 0 bases short and J 2 bases short, with 1 base between. CDR3 length: 11 amino acids. CDR3 in amino acids: CSVEDNTEAFF. The CDR3 nucleotides read TGCAGCGTTGAAGATAACACTGAAGCTTTCTTT. Supplemented by reference TRBV29-1 and TRBJ1-1, the full variable domain reads SAVISQKPSRDICQRGTSLTIQCQVDSQVTMMFWYRQQPGQSLTLIATANQGSEATYESGFVIDKFPISRPNLTFSTLTVSNMSPEDSSIYLCSVEDNTEAFFGQGTRLTVV.

V and J are TRBV27 and TRBJ1-5, with 10 nucleotides matching TRBD1. Germline V gives CDR1 MNHEY, CDR2 SMNVEV (reference sequence). The ends lost 5 bases at V and 5 bases at J; junction bases unmatched: 12. This CDR3 comprises 17 residues. CDR3 DNA: TGTGCCAGCAGTCGTCATCCGGGACAGGGGTGGGATCAGCCCCAGCATTTT. Its translation is CASSRHPGQGWDQPQHF.

The CDR3 loop is CASSLDFSYEQYF. CDR3 nucleotides: TGCGCCAGCAGCTTGGACTTCTCCTACGAGCAGTACTTC. This sequence joins TRBV5-1 and TRBJ2-7; D gene ambiguous. The ends were cut back, 0 bases at V and 0 bases at J, with 4 bases in the middle. CDR1 and CDR2 (germline): SGHRS, YFSETQ. This CDR3 region has 13 residues.

This clonotype was counted a few times. For the CDR3, the DNA is TGCAGCGCTACAGGGGAGGTCTACGAGCAGTACTTC. Amino acids: CSATGEVYEQYF. This rearrangement joins TRBV29-1 to TRBJ2-7, with a possible D match to TRBD1 (7 bases). Germline values: CDR1 SQVTM, CDR2 ANQGSEA. Trimming removed 7 bases from V and 3 bases from J, with 13 bases in between. This CDR3 comprises 12 residues.

This rearrangement joins TRBV21-1 to TRBJ1-1; the D call in the table, TRBD1, was not verified against the DNA. TRBV21-1 is a listed pseudogene. The CDR3 has 20 amino acids. CDR3 nucleotide sequence: TGTGCCAGCAGCCCACAATCTTCGAACGGGGACAGGGGAGGGAACACTGAAGCTTTCTTT. Translation: CASSPQSSNGDRGGNTEAFF.

CDR3 bases: TGTGCCAGCAGCCCCGCGCGGCTAGCGCCGCACAATGAGCAGTTCTTC. Amino acid sequence: CASSPARLAPHNEQFF. The gene calls are TRBV7-2 and TRBJ2-1; a possible D gene is TRBD2 (6 bases). The length of the CDR3 is 16 residues. V gave up 5 bases and J gave up 5 bases, with 19 bases separating them. Germline-derived CDR1 and CDR2 are SGHTA and FQGNSA.

This clonotype was seen a handful of times. The genes are TRBV7-8 and TRBJ2-1; 7 bases are shared with TRBD2. Losses at the gene ends were 5 bases for V and 10 bases for J; bases not matched to a gene: 8. The CDR3 spans 13 residues. The germline V gene has CDR1 SGHVS and CDR2 FQNEAQ. CDR3 sequence (DNA): TGTGCCAGCAGCCGTAACGGGGGAGGGGAGCAGTTCTTC. Protein product: CASSRNGGGEQFF.